This T cell receptor (beta chain) came from a study of PD-1 blockade in mismatch repair-deficient tumors. The V segment lost 4 bases and the J segment 7 bases; nucleotides outside the gene matches: 9. The CDR3 length is 14 residues. Germline values: CDR1 SQVTM, CDR2 ANQGSEA. Assay: immunoSEQ multiplex PCR; the TCRdb copy retains only in-frame clones and omits some. The sample records around 30,000 clones, approximately 80% being singletons. The TCR-sequenced patients were a few responders to pembrolizumab. This clone was seen a single time. The source material was PBMCs, sampled less than 7 weeks after starting pembrolizumab. The chain has TRBV29-1 and TRBJ2-1, with 8 positions matching TRBD2. This TCR was recovered from an adult with mismatch repair-deficient cancer. The DNA of the CDR3 is TGCAGCGTTGGAGGAGCGGGAGTTAAGAATGAGCAGTTCTTC. This translates into CSVGGAGVKNEQFF.